These 32 T cell receptor beta chains were all obtained from the same sample, sequenced in a study of blood T cell repertoires in COVID-19 (dated by TCRdb to 2018 to 2020). Libraries were made using the immunoSEQ multiplex PCR assay. In its TCRdb copy, this immuneACCESS table keeps in-frame sequences only and misses some clones. Where compared with another copy, unresolved V genes explain less than half of these, and the others have no known cause. The sample contains over 200,000 clones, approximately 83% of them found a single time. Of the sample, 1.5% to 2% is held by the ten largest clones. The sequenced material came from PBMCs or T cells enriched from blood (not recorded which). Receptors were obtained from a woman aged 45-65 years who had recovered from COVID-19.

This clone showed up just a few times. The rearrangement joins TRBV7-2 to TRBJ2-2; tentative D call: TRBD1 (6 bases). The V and J ends lost 1 base and 3 bases respectively, with 15 bases between them. Per the germline V gene, CDR1 is SGHTA and CDR2 is FQGNSA. This CDR3 region has 17 residues. CDR3 sequence reads: CASSLGGAGAHTGELFF. The CDR3 nucleotides read TGTGCCAGCAGCTTAGGTGGGGCAGGGGCGCACACCGGGGAGCTGTTTTTT.

The chain links TRBV2 to TRBJ2-5; a possible D gene is TRBD2 (7 bases). The CDR3 runs 14 residues. The germline V and J ends were trimmed by 6 bases and 5 bases, with 16 bases remaining between them. The V gene's germline CDR1 is SNHLY and CDR2 FYNNEI. The CDR3 sequence: CASSRGGGWETQYF. The CDR3 nucleotides read TGTGCCAGCAGCAGAGGGGGGGGCTGGGAGACCCAGTACTTC.

This clone showed up just once. J is TRBJ1-4 and V is TRBV2, with TRBD1 as a possible D gene (6 bases). The V gene lost 6 bases and the J gene lost 6 bases, with 14 bases spanning the gap. The length of the CDR3 is 14 residues. CDR1 and CDR2 from the germline V gene are SNHLY and FYNNEI. CDR3 bases: TGTGCCAGCAGGAAGGGGGGGTCGGATGAAAAACTGTTTTTT. Translated, it gives CASRKGGSDEKLFF.

The chain employs TRBV15 and TRBJ1-5; 9 nucleotides match TRBD1. Germline loops: CDR1 LNHNV, CDR2 YYDKDF (reference sequence). The CDR3 has 14 residues. The J segment lost 6 bases and the V segment lost 4 bases, leaving 4 bases of the junction unmatched. CDR3 sequence reads: CATSTLTGGQPQHF. The CDR3 DNA is TGTGCCACCAGCACTCTGACAGGGGGTCAGCCCCAGCATTTT.

About this clone itself: One junction end disagrees with the germline gene, perhaps due to a read error. The rearrangement links TRBV7-8 to TRBJ2-1; D remains unclear. The CDR3 covers 8 residues. Germline loops: CDR1 SGHVS, CDR2 FQNEAQ. CDR3 sequence (DNA): TGTGCCAGCAGCCCCTTTCTCTTC. It encodes CASSPFLF.

The V gene is TRBV7-9, the J gene TRBJ1-1; D gene ambiguous. This CDR3 comprises 13 residues. V gave up 4 bases and J gave up 5 bases, with 11 bases separating them. Germline V CDR1 and CDR2: SEHNR, FQNEAQ (reference sequence). CDR3 loop: CASSWSGGTEAFF. The CDR3 nucleotides read TGTGCCAGCAGCTGGTCAGGCGGGACTGAAGCTTTCTTT.

The rearrangement links TRBV27 to TRBJ2-3; no clear D. V was shortened by 6 bases and J by 7 bases, with 17 bases between the two germline ends. Germline V CDR1 and CDR2: MNHEY, SMNVEV (reference sequence). CDR3 size: 14 residues. CDR3 loop: CASSHQRLIHTQYF. CDR3 nucleotides: TGTGCCAGCAGCCATCAGAGACTGATACATACGCAGTATTTT.

The chain has TRBV19 and TRBJ2-5, with 8 positions matching TRBD1. CDR1 and CDR2 from the germline V gene are LNHDA and SQIVND (reference sequence). The CDR3 sequence is 13 residues long. V was pared by 5 bases and J by 4 bases, with 3 bases of the junction left unmatched. Here the CDR3 DNA reads TGTGCCAGTAGTGACCAGGGGGCAGAGACCCAGTACTTC. Protein sequence: CASSDQGAETQYF.

The V gene is TRBV7-8, the J gene TRBJ2-7; D possibly corresponds to TRBD2 (6 bases). This CDR3 region has 15 residues. The V end was cut by 1 base, the J end by 3 bases, with 13 bases between. Germline CDR1 and CDR2: SGHVS and FQNEAQ. The CDR3 coding sequence is TGTGCCAGCAGCTTAGATGGAGGGATGGGCTACGAGCAGTACTTC. This codes for CASSLDGGMGYEQYF. Supplemented by reference TRBV7-8 and TRBJ2-7, the full variable domain reads GAGVSQSPRYKVAKRGQDVALRCDPISGHVSLFWYQQALGQGPEFLTYFQNEAQLDKSGLPSDRFFAERPEGSVSTLKIQRTQQEDSAVYLCASSLDGGMGYEQYFGPGTRLTVT.

The CDR3 loop is CATSTGTSYSNQPQHF. In nucleotides, the CDR3 is TGTGCCACCAGCACCGGGACATCTTATAGCAATCAGCCCCAGCATTTT. This rearrangement joins TRBV15 to TRBJ1-5; D may be TRBD1 (6 bases). CDR3 size: 16 residues. Germline V gene lookup returns CDR1 LNHNV and CDR2 YYDKDF (reference sequence). Trimming took 4 bases from V and 0 from J, leaving 13 bases between them.

The chain uses TRBV3-1 (or the pseudogene TRBV3-2) and TRBJ2-7; TRBD2 matches at 8 bases. Germline V gene lookup returns CDR1 LGHDT and CDR2 YNNKEL (reference sequence). This CDR3 spans 15 amino acids. Unmatched junction bases numbered 9, after V lost 5 bases and J lost 3 bases. The CDR3 DNA reads as TGTGCCAGCAGCGTTCAGCGGGAGAGGAACTACGAGCAGTACTTC. It encodes CASSVQRERNYEQYF.

The chain carries TRBV24-1 and TRBJ2-3; D gene uncertain. V lost 9 bases and J 1 base, leaving 10 bases between the germline ends. Germline-derived CDR1 and CDR2 are KGHDR and SFDVKD. The CDR3 runs to 13 residues. CDR3 sequence (DNA): TGTGCCACCGTCGGGTCCCGCACAGATACGCAGTATTTT. This sequence encodes CATVGSRTDTQYF.

The chain employs TRBV4-2 and TRBJ1-1; TRBD1 matches 7 bases. Unmatched junction bases numbered 10, after V lost 3 bases and J lost 6 bases. CDR1 is LGHNA, CDR2 YNFKEQ, per germline. This CDR3 is built from 15 residues. CDR3 amino acids: CASSQVGTRGAEAFF. CDR3 DNA: TGTGCCAGCAGCCAGGTAGGGACCAGGGGGGCTGAAGCTTTCTTT.

A note on this clone: One end of the junction does not line up with germline, which may come from a read error. This rearrangement joins TRBV7-7 to TRBJ1-5, with no clear D. Per germline, CDR1 SSHAT and CDR2 FNYEAQ (reference sequence). The CDR3 is 15 residues long. The CDR3 DNA sequence: TGTGCTAGCAGCTTAGTGTCGGACTGGGGTACGCCCCAGCATTTT. Translated: CASSLVSDWGTPQHF.

The chain couples TRBV11-2 to TRBJ1-5; D uncertain. The CDR3 consists of 15 residues. Germline CDR1 is SGHAT and CDR2 is FQNNGV. Trimming took off 4 bases at V and 4 bases at J, with 14 bases between the two ends. The CDR3, as DNA: TGTGCCAGCAGCTCCTCGTCAGGTAATAATCAGCCCCAGCATTTT. Amino acids: CASSSSSGNNQPQHF. Full variable domain (outside the CDR3, taken from reference TRBV11-2 and TRBJ1-5): EAGVAQSPRYKIIEKRQSVAFWCNPISGHATLYWYQQILGQGPKLLIQFQNNGVVDDSQLPKDRFSAERLKGVDSTLKIQPAKLEDSAVYLCASSSSSGNNQPQHFGDGTRLSIL.

The chain employs TRBV30 and TRBJ2-2; tentative D call: TRBD2 (5 bases). Germline V gene sequence: CDR1 GTSNPN, CDR2 SVGIG (reference sequence). The CDR3 has 16 residues. Trimming left V 0 bases short and J 0 bases short, with 11 bases between. CDR3 region: CAWSVMGGPNTGELFF. CDR3 nucleotides: TGTGCCTGGAGTGTAATGGGCGGGCCGAACACCGGGGAGCTGTTTTTT.

In this sample, this clone turned up once. The chain is built from TRBV6-1 and TRBJ2-2; D unclear. Trimming stripped 1 base from V and 3 bases from J, with 18 bases between. Germline CDR1 reads MNHNS; CDR2 reads SASEGT. The CDR3 is 18 amino acids. The CDR3, as DNA: TGTGCCAGCAGTGAAGGACGGCCTGAGGCACATTACACCGGGGAGCTGTTTTTT. Protein: CASSEGRPEAHYTGELFF.

The CDR3 region has the DNA TGTGCCAGCATATTACAGGGGGCGAGCAATCAGCCCCAGCATTTT. It translates to CASILQGASNQPQHF. The chain recombines TRBV28 with TRBJ1-5; 9 bases agree with TRBD1. From germline, CDR1 is MDHEN and CDR2 SYDVKM. The ends lost 7 bases at V and 1 base at J; junction bases unmatched: 5. There are 15 residues in the CDR3.

Comment on this clone: Distinct nucleotide sequences in the sample also encode this CDR3. The genes are TRBV5-1 and TRBJ2-5, with D possibly TRBD2 on 6 matching bases. Germline CDR1 is SGHRS and CDR2 is YFSETQ. The V end was cut by 5 bases, the J end by 2 bases, with 10 bases between. This CDR3 has 13 amino acids. CDR3 amino acids: CASSRGIQETQYF. Here the CDR3 DNA reads TGCGCCAGCAGTCGGGGGATACAAGAGACCCAGTACTTC.

V is TRBV12-3 or TRBV12-4 and J is TRBJ2-7, with TRBD1 identical over 7 bases. V gave up 7 bases and J gave up 7 bases; unmatched junction bases: 10. This CDR3 has 13 amino acids. The CDR3 spells CASNRDSLGEQYF. CDR3 DNA: TGTGCCAGCAACCGGGACAGCTTGGGAGAGCAGTACTTC.

CDR3 loop: CASSQEWMEGEQFF. In DNA, the CDR3 is TGTGCCAGCAGCCAAGAATGGATGGAGGGTGAGCAGTTCTTC. The chain is built from TRBV4-2 and TRBJ2-1, with a weak D call TRBD2 (6 bases). Germline loops: CDR1 LGHNA, CDR2 YNFKEQ. CDR3 size: 14 residues. Trimming removed 0 bases from V and 9 bases from J, with 12 bases in between.

The chain carries TRBV4-1 and TRBJ1-5, with 9 positions matching TRBD1. CDR1 and CDR2 (germline): MGHRA, YSYEKL. Trimming at V came to 1 base and at J to 2 bases, leaving 0 bases not matched to a gene. CDR3 length: 15 amino acids. Here the CDR3 DNA reads TGCGCCAGCAGCCAAGGGACAGGGGGCAATCAGCCCCAGCATTTT. This gives the protein CASSQGTGGNQPQHF.

This chain connects TRBV9 to TRBJ1-3; 9 positions agree with TRBD1. V was clipped by 2 bases and J by 5 bases; unmatched bases: 2. The length of the CDR3 is 14 residues. Germline CDR1 SGDLS, CDR2 YYNGEE. As DNA, the CDR3 is TGTGCCAGCAGCGTGGGACAGGGTAGAAACACCATATATTTT. Its translation: CASSVGQGRNTIYF. Together with reference TRBV9 and TRBJ1-3, the CDR3 gives the full variable domain: DSGVTQTPKHLITATGQRVTLRCSPRSGDLSVYWYQQSLDQGLQFLIQYYNGEERAKGNILERFSAQQFPDLHSELNLSSLELGDSALYFCASSVGQGRNTIYFGEGSWLTVV.

This chain joins TRBV7-9 and TRBJ2-3, with a weak D call TRBD2 (5 bases). The CDR3 consists of 14 residues. Germline V gene sequence: CDR1 SEHNR, CDR2 FQNEAQ (reference sequence). V was cut by 3 bases and J by 4 bases, with 11 bases left in between. The chain's CDR3 is CASSFELDADTQYF. The CDR3 region has the DNA TGTGCCAGCAGCTTCGAACTAGACGCAGATACGCAGTATTTT.

The chain recombines TRBV7-6 with TRBJ2-2, with D tentatively TRBD1 (5 bases). This CDR3 spans 15 amino acids. The V end was cut by 5 bases, the J end by 3 bases, with 13 bases between. Germline V gives CDR1 SGHVS, CDR2 FNYEAQ. The chain's CDR3 is CASSPIGAYTGELFF. DNA of the CDR3: TGTGCCAGCAGCCCAATTGGGGCATACACCGGGGAGCTGTTTTTT.

The chain combines TRBV28 with TRBJ1-3; D is perhaps TRBD1 (6 bases). The CDR3 length is 14 residues. Trimming took 6 bases from V and 4 from J, leaving 13 bases between them. In germline, CDR1 is MDHEN, CDR2 SYDVKM. CDR3 loop: CASSSGQKGNTIYF. The CDR3 DNA is TGTGCCAGCAGCTCAGGACAGAAAGGAAACACCATATATTTT.

The chain employs TRBV28 and TRBJ2-7; 7 bases match TRBD2. The CDR3 totals 15 residues. V was pared by 5 bases and J by 3 bases, with 10 bases of the junction left unmatched. The germline gives CDR1 MDHEN, CDR2 SYDVKM. The CDR3: CASSPRLAQSYEQYF. DNA for the CDR3: TGTGCCAGCAGTCCCAGACTAGCTCAGAGCTACGAGCAGTACTTC.

The chain carries TRBV19 and TRBJ1-1; D uncertain. The CDR3 is 15 residues long. Germline V gene sequence: CDR1 LNHDA, CDR2 SQIVND (reference sequence). V lost 6 bases, J lost 1 base, and 15 bases lay in between. CDR3 residues: CASSGSRVPNTEAFF. DNA for the CDR3: TGTGCCAGTAGCGGAAGCCGGGTCCCGAACACTGAAGCTTTCTTT.

The chain joins TRBV5-6 to TRBJ2-1, with a weak D call TRBD1 (6 bases). Germline V gene data show CDR1 as SGHDT and CDR2 as YYEEEE. Trimming cost V 2 bases and J 9 bases, with 15 bases left between them. The CDR3 loop spans 14 amino acids. The CDR3 nucleotides are TGTGCCAGCAGCTTTAGCAGGGGCTATGGTGAGCAGTTCTTC. Translating it yields CASSFSRGYGEQFF.

The chain joins TRBV28 to TRBJ2-1, with D tentatively TRBD1 (6 bases). The CDR3 runs 14 residues. Trimming left V 5 bases short and J 7 bases short, with 15 bases between. Germline assignment: CDR1 MDHEN and CDR2 SYDVKM. The CDR3 DNA reads as TGTGCCAGCAGTCTCTGGGGGCTTAATAATGAGCAGTTCTTC. Translated, it gives CASSLWGLNNEQFF.

The chain links TRBV9 to TRBJ2-2, with D possibly being TRBD1 (6 bases). V was pared by 4 bases and J by 0 bases, with 13 bases between. There are 16 residues in the CDR3. The germline gives CDR1 SGDLS, CDR2 YYNGEE. The CDR3 region is CASSLSGQPNTGELFF. In DNA, the CDR3 is TGTGCCAGCAGCCTGAGTGGACAGCCGAACACCGGGGAGCTGTTTTTT. Full variable domain (remainder filled in from reference TRBV9 and TRBJ2-2): DSGVTQTPKHLITATGQRVTLRCSPRSGDLSVYWYQQSLDQGLQFLIQYYNGEERAKGNILERFSAQQFPDLHSELNLSSLELGDSALYFCASSLSGQPNTGELFFGEGSRLTVL.

The chain couples TRBV25-1 to TRBJ1-1; no firm D call. Trimming pared 5 bases from V and 0 bases from J, leaving 7 bases between. The CDR3 is made up of 13 amino acids. The V gene's germline CDR1 is MGHDK and CDR2 SYGVNS. The CDR3 DNA sequence: TGTGCCAGCAGTCAAACAGTGAACACTGAAGCTTTCTTT. Protein product: CASSQTVNTEAFF.